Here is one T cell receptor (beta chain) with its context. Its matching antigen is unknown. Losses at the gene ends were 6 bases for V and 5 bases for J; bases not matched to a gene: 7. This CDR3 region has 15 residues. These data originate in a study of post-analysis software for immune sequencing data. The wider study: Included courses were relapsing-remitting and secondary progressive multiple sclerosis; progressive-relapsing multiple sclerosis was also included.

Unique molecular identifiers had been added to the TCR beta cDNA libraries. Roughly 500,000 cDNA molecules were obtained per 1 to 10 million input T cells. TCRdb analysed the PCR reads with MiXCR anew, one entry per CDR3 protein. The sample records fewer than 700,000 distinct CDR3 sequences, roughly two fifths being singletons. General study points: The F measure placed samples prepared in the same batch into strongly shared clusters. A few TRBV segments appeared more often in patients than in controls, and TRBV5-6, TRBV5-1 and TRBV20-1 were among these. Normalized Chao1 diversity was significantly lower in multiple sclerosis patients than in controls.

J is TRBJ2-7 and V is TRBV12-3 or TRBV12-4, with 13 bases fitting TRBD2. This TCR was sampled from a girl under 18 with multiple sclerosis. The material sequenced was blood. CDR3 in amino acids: CASRALAGGPNEQYF. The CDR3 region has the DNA TGTGCCAGCAGAGCACTAGCGGGAGGGCCCAACGAGCAGTACTTC.